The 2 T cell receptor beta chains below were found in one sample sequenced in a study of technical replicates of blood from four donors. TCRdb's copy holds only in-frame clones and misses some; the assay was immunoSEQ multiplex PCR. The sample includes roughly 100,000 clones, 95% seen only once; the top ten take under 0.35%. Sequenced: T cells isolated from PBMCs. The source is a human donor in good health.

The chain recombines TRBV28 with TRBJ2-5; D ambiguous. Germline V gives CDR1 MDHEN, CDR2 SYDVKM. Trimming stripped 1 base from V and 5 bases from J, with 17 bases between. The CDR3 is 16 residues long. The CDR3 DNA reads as TGTGCCAGCAGTTTATCCCCACCGGAGAGCATGGAGACCCAGTACTTC. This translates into CASSLSPPESMETQYF.

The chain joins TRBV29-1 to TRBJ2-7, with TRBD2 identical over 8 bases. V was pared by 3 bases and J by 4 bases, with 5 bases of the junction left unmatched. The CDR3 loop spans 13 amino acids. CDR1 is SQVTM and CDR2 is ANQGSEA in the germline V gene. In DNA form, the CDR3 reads TGCAGCGTTGAGGGTAGCGGGAAGTACGAGCAGTACTTC. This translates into CSVEGSGKYEQYF.